Sequencing of this T cell receptor (beta chain) was carried out in a study of T cell changes during pregnancy in multiple sclerosis. Produced via immunoSEQ multiplex PCR; TCRdb's table is partial and in-frame only. The data show 70,000 or so clones, roughly nine tenths seen once. There are a few counts of this clone. Looked up from germline, CDR1 is SGHNT and CDR2 is YYREEE (reference sequence). This CDR3 spans 16 amino acids. V lost 1 base, J lost 0 bases, and 5 bases stayed unmatched. The TCR comes from a female donor in good health, enrolled as a control in a pregnancy study. The V and J genes are TRBV5-4 and TRBJ1-1; 8 nucleotides match TRBD1. Here the sequenced sample was peripheral blood, taken in the third trimester of pregnancy. The CDR3 DNA is TGTGCCAGCAGCTTGCAAAACAGGGGGATGAACACTGAAGCTTTCTTT. This sequence encodes CASSLQNRGMNTEAFF.